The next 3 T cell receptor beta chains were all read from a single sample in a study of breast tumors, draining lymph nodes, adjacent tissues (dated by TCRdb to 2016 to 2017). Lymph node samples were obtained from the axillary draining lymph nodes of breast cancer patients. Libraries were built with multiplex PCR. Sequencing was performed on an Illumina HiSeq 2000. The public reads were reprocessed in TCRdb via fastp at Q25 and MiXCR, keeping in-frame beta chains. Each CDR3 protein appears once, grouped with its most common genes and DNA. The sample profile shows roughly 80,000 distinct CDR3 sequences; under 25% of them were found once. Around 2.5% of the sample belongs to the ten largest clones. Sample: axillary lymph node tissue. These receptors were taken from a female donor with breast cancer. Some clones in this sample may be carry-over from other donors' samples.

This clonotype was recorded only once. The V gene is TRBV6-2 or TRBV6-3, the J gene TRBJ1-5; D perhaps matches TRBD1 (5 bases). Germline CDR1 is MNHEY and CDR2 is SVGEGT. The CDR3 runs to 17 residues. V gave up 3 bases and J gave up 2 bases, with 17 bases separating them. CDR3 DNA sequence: TGTGCCAGCAGTTATGGGGGAGGACGGTATGGCAATCAGCCCCAGCATTTT. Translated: CASSYGGGRYGNQPQHF.

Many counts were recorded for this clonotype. CDR3: CASSEGLAGSNEQFF. CDR3 DNA sequence: TGCGCCAGCAGCGAGGGACTAGCGGGCTCCAATGAGCAGTTCTTC. V gene TRBV5-1 combines with J gene TRBJ2-1; 12 bases match TRBD2. Germline CDR1 and CDR2: SGHRS and YFSETQ. There are 15 residues in the CDR3. The trim removed 4 bases at V and 6 bases at J, leaving 5 bases unmatched. The full variable domain, completed using reference TRBV5-1 and TRBJ2-1, is KAGVTQTPRYLIKTRGQQVTLSCSPISGHRSVSWYQQTPGQGLQFLFEYFSETQRNKGNFPGRFSGRQFSNSRSEMNVSTLELGDSALYLCASSEGLAGSNEQFFGPGTRLTVL.

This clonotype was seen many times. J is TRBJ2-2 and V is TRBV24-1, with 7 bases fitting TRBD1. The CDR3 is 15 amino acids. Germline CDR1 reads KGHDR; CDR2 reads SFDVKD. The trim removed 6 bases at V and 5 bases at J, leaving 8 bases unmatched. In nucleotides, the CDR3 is TGTGCCACCAGTATGGTAGGGGGCCGAACCGGGGAGCTGTTTTTT. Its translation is CATSMVGGRTGELFF.